Following are 28 T cell receptor beta chains from one sample sequenced in a study of T-cell reconstitution after alpha-beta-depleted transplantation in children. As it was prepared, the TCRbeta library received unique molecular identifiers. TCRdb re-derived calls from the PCR reads in MiXCR, one entry per CDR3 protein. The sample shows around 300,000 distinct CDR3 sequences, around 25% of them seen only once. Sequencing used PBMCs, mostly from graft donor cells, obtained 180 days after TCRalphabeta/CD19-depleted stem cell transplant. The receptors shown here come from a male patient younger than 18 who had a stem cell transplant for acute lymphoblastic leukemia, so the T cells may come from the graft donor.

This clonotype was detected only a few times. The chain joins TRBV3-1 to TRBJ2-3; TRBD2 matches at 9 bases. CDR3 length: 15 residues. V trimming: 3 bases; J trimming: 3 bases; junction bases outside the gene matches: 4. Germline V gene data show CDR1 as LGHDT and CDR2 as YNNKEL (reference sequence). The CDR3 bases are TGTGCCAGCAGCCAGCATAGCGGGAGTACAGATACGCAGTATTTT. This gives the protein CASSQHSGSTDTQYF.

The chain employs TRBV4-1 and TRBJ2-1, with 9 bases lining up with TRBD2. The CDR3 spans 17 residues. The germline gives CDR1 MGHRA, CDR2 YSYEKL. Trimming at V came to 1 base and at J to 7 bases, leaving 11 bases not matched to a gene. CDR3 in amino acids: CASSQGLAGIGRNEQFF. CDR3 nucleotide sequence: TGCGCCAGCAGCCAAGGTCTAGCGGGAATAGGAAGGAATGAGCAGTTCTTC.

The chain couples TRBV7-3 to TRBJ2-2; 7 bases are a match to TRBD1. V was clipped by 1 base and J by 4 bases; unmatched bases: 15. The CDR3 totals 19 residues. Germline CDR1 reads SGHTA; CDR2 reads FQGTGA. CDR3 sequence reads: CASSLNPTTGQDPTGELFF. DNA of the CDR3: TGTGCCAGCAGCTTAAACCCCACCACCGGACAGGACCCCACCGGGGAGCTGTTTTTT.

Only a few counts were recorded for this clonotype. The rearrangement joins TRBV28 to TRBJ2-5; 7 bases line up with TRBD1. The CDR3 spans 14 residues. CDR1 is MDHEN, CDR2 SYDVKM, per germline. V lost 3 bases, J lost 2 bases, and 3 bases stayed unmatched. The CDR3 loop is CASSFLDRQETQYF. In DNA form, the CDR3 reads TGTGCCAGCAGTTTCCTGGACAGGCAAGAGACCCAGTACTTC.

The sample holds a few counts of this clonotype. This chain links TRBV5-5 with TRBJ1-5; 7 bases are a match to TRBD1. The CDR3 consists of 18 residues. In germline, CDR1 is SGHKS, CDR2 YYEKEE (reference sequence). The V and J ends lost 3 bases and 0 bases, in that order; junction bases with no gene match: 12. The CDR3 nucleotides are TGTGCCAGCAGCTCCAGGGACAGCCGGGCGTATAGCAATCAGCCCCAGCATTTT. Its translation: CASSSRDSRAYSNQPQHF.

This chain connects TRBV7-6 to TRBJ2-1, with unresolved D. The CDR3 extends over 15 amino acids. The V end lost 5 bases, the J end lost 0 bases, and 11 bases lay between the germline ends. Per germline, CDR1 SGHVS and CDR2 FNYEAQ. CDR3 region: CASSPSSTSYNEQFF. For the CDR3, the DNA is TGTGCCAGCAGCCCCAGTTCAACCTCCTACAATGAGCAGTTCTTC.

The chain couples TRBV20-1 to TRBJ2-3; D uncertain. The V and J ends lost 6 bases and 5 bases respectively, with 15 bases between them. The CDR3 runs to 13 residues. Per germline, CDR1 DFQATT and CDR2 SNEGSKA (reference sequence). Written as DNA, the CDR3 is TGCAGTGCCCGAAAGGAGATGGGAGATACGCAGTATTTT. This translates into CSARKEMGDTQYF.

This clonotype has ten or more counts. This rearrangement joins TRBV5-1 to TRBJ2-1; unclear D gene. Germline values: CDR1 SGHRS, CDR2 YFSETQ. Trimming removed 4 bases from V and 0 bases from J, with 11 bases in between. The CDR3 spans 15 residues. The CDR3 nucleotides read TGCGCCAGCAGCAGCTACCGGCGCTCCTACAATGAGCAGTTCTTC. This encodes CASSSYRRSYNEQFF. The variable domain in full, completed from reference TRBV5-1 and TRBJ2-1, reads KAGVTQTPRYLIKTRGQQVTLSCSPISGHRSVSWYQQTPGQGLQFLFEYFSETQRNKGNFPGRFSGRQFSNSRSEMNVSTLELGDSALYLCASSSYRRSYNEQFFGPGTRLTVL.

The genes are TRBV7-6 and TRBJ2-7; 8 nucleotides agree with TRBD1. Germline CDR1 SGHVS, CDR2 FNYEAQ. There are 15 residues in the CDR3. With 5 bases clipped from V and 5 bases from J, the junction kept 11 bases outside the gene matches. The CDR3 bases are TGTGCCAGCAGCCCACTAACAGGGGGGATCAACGAGCAGTACTTC. It yields the protein CASSPLTGGINEQYF. Together with reference TRBV7-6 and TRBJ2-7, the CDR3 gives the full variable domain: GAGVSQSPRYKVTKRGQDVALRCDPISGHVSLYWYRQALGQGPEFLTYFNYEAQQDKSGLPNDRFSAERPEGSISTLTIQRTEQRDSAMYRCASSPLTGGINEQYFGPGTRLTVT.

The chain carries TRBV4-1 and TRBJ2-7; 10 positions agree with TRBD1. This CDR3 region has 20 residues. Per germline, CDR1 MGHRA and CDR2 YSYEKL. V shed 0 bases and J 3 bases; nucleotides not matched to a gene: 17. The DNA of the CDR3 is TGCGCCAGCAGCCAAGATCCGGGACAGGGGTACGTATATGGTGTCTACGAGCAGTACTTC. Translated: CASSQDPGQGYVYGVYEQYF.

This clonotype turned up a few times. J is TRBJ2-7 and V is TRBV5-1; D perhaps matches TRBD1 (5 bases). The CDR3 totals 14 residues. V lost 4 bases, J lost 4 bases, and 15 bases lay in between. Germline V gene data show CDR1 as SGHRS and CDR2 as YFSETQ. The CDR3 bases are TGCGCCAGCAGCCGGAATAGGGGCATGTACGAGCAGTACTTC. The encoded protein is CASSRNRGMYEQYF. The full variable domain, rest sourced from reference TRBV5-1 and TRBJ2-7, is KAGVTQTPRYLIKTRGQQVTLSCSPISGHRSVSWYQQTPGQGLQFLFEYFSETQRNKGNFPGRFSGRQFSNSRSEMNVSTLELGDSALYLCASSRNRGMYEQYFGPGTRLTVT.

The gene calls are TRBV12-5 and TRBJ2-1; weak D call: TRBD2 (5 bases). The CDR3 runs to 17 residues. V dropped 4 bases and J dropped 4 bases, with 20 bases sitting between them. The germline V gene has CDR1 LGHNT and CDR2 FRNRAP. CDR3 sequence: CASGSLTPSGTYNEQFF. DNA of the CDR3: TGTGCTAGTGGTTCATTAACCCCCAGCGGCACATACAATGAGCAGTTCTTC.

This clonotype was counted a few times. V usage is TRBV29-1 and J usage is TRBJ2-7; a possible D gene is TRBD2 (6 bases). CDR1 and CDR2 (germline): SQVTM, ANQGSEA. The germline V and J ends were trimmed by 5 bases and 2 bases, with 13 bases remaining between them. CDR3 length equals 13 residues. This CDR3 reads CSVLLEGPYEQYF. CDR3 bases: TGCAGCGTTCTATTGGAGGGTCCCTACGAGCAGTACTTC.

V is TRBV20-1 and J is TRBJ2-7; D not certain. This CDR3 has 11 residues. V lost 3 bases and J lost 4, with 7 bases in between. Per the germline V gene, CDR1 is DFQATT and CDR2 is SNEGSKA (reference sequence). The CDR3 reads CSARPHYEQYF. The CDR3 DNA reads as TGCAGTGCTAGGCCGCATTACGAGCAGTACTTC.

This clonotype turned up a few times. The chain carries TRBV5-1 and TRBJ2-7; 7 bases map to TRBD1. J lost 3 bases, V lost 2 bases, and 11 bases had no gene match. The germline V gene encodes CDR1 SGHRS and CDR2 YFSETQ. The CDR3 runs 16 residues. The CDR3 coding sequence is TGCGCCAGCAGCTTAGGGACAGTATTTGGGGTCTACGAGCAGTACTTC. Protein: CASSLGTVFGVYEQYF.

This clonotype has just a few counts. The V and J genes are TRBV11-2 and TRBJ2-1; D is unclear. CDR3 length equals 15 residues. The germline gives CDR1 SGHAT, CDR2 FQNNGV. V lost 6 bases and J lost 4, with 16 bases in between. For the CDR3, the DNA is TGTGCCAGCAGAGAAACAGAGTGGGAATACAATGAGCAGTTCTTC. It specifies CASRETEWEYNEQFF.

The chain joins TRBV29-1 to TRBJ2-1; possibly TRBD2 for D (5 bases). The V and J ends lost 3 bases and 0 bases respectively, with 12 bases between them. In germline, CDR1 is SQVTM, CDR2 ANQGSEA. The CDR3 contains 15 residues. CDR3 amino acids: CSVDRDYRSYNEQFF. The CDR3 DNA is TGCAGCGTTGATCGAGACTACCGCTCCTACAATGAGCAGTTCTTC.

Regarding this clonotype: One end of the junction is discordant with germline, which a read error may explain. This chain joins TRBV7-3 and TRBJ2-3; D uncertain. This CDR3 has 14 amino acids. Germline V CDR1 and CDR2: SGHTA, FQGTGA. The CDR3 is CASSYDRSTDAQYF. CDR3 DNA sequence: TGTGCCAGCAGCTACGACCGTAGCACAGATGCGCAGTATTTT.

This clonotype was recorded a few times. This chain joins TRBV13 and TRBJ2-1; 7 bases are a match to TRBD2. V shed 4 bases, J shed 6 bases, and the junction held 9 bases outside the gene matches. Germline V gene lookup returns CDR1 PRHDT and CDR2 FYEKMQ (reference sequence). The CDR3 length is 15 residues. CDR3 nucleotide sequence: TGTGCCAGCAGCTCAAGGGGACTATTCTCCAATGAGCAGTTCTTC. The encoded protein is CASSSRGLFSNEQFF. Supplemented by reference TRBV13 and TRBJ2-1, the full variable domain reads AAGVIQSPRHLIKEKRETATLKCYPIPRHDTVYWYQQGPGQDPQFLISFYEKMQSDKGSIPDRFSAQQFSDYHSELNMSSLELGDSALYFCASSSRGLFSNEQFFGPGTRLTVL.

This clonotype was recorded a few times. The chain recombines TRBV5-1 with TRBJ2-3, with TRBD2 as a possible D gene (6 bases). V was trimmed by 0 bases and J by 4 bases, leaving 15 bases between them. Germline V gene sequence: CDR1 SGHRS, CDR2 YFSETQ. The CDR3 length is 16 residues. The DNA of the CDR3 is TGCGCCAGCAGCTTGGCTCGGGACTCCATCCCAGATACGCAGTATTTT. Translating gives CASSLARDSIPDTQYF.

A few counts support this clonotype. This rearrangement joins TRBV12-3 or TRBV12-4 to TRBJ2-4, with 8 bases identical to TRBD1. Germline trimming cut 5 bases from V and 3 bases from J; bases unmatched to any gene: 3. This CDR3 is 14 amino acids long. In DNA, the CDR3 is TGTGCCAGCAGTCGTACAGGGGGCAAAAACATTCAGTACTTC. It codes for CASSRTGGKNIQYF.

This clonotype occurred many times. The genes are TRBV5-1 and TRBJ1-5, with D unresolved. The CDR3 extends over 13 amino acids. Germline lookup yields CDR1 SGHRS and CDR2 YFSETQ. With 2 bases removed from V and 5 bases from J, the gap between germline ends came to 8 bases. The CDR3 DNA follows: TGCGCCAGCAGCTTTGGAGGCGATCAGCCCCAGCATTTT. Translated: CASSFGGDQPQHF.

The CDR3 loop reads CSARVGGRTQETQYF. The CDR3 DNA reads as TGCAGTGCTAGAGTCGGCGGGAGAACCCAAGAGACCCAGTACTTC. This chain links TRBV20-1 with TRBJ2-5; TRBD2 matches 7 bases. This CDR3 is 15 amino acids long. Germline V gene lookup returns CDR1 DFQATT and CDR2 SNEGSKA (reference sequence). V lost 1 base, J lost 1 base, and 6 bases stayed unmatched.

This clonotype was counted only a few times. The chain uses TRBV6-1 and TRBJ1-6; tentatively, D is TRBD1 (6 bases). The V end lost 7 bases, the J end lost 6 bases, and 13 bases lay between the germline ends. The CDR3 has 14 residues. The germline V gene has CDR1 MNHNS and CDR2 SASEGT. CDR3 sequence: CASMRKGGNSPLHF. CDR3 sequence (DNA): TGTGCCAGCATGAGAAAGGGGGGTAATTCACCCCTCCACTTT.

This clonotype was seen more than once but under ten times. The J gene is TRBJ2-2, the V gene TRBV24-1, with a possible D match to TRBD1 (6 bases). V lost 4 bases and J lost 1, with 15 bases in between. CDR3 size: 17 residues. The germline CDR1 and CDR2 sequences are KGHDR and SFDVKD. The CDR3 is CATSDPRGRGNTGELFF. CDR3 DNA sequence: TGTGCCACCAGTGACCCCCGCGGCAGGGGGAACACCGGGGAGCTGTTTTTT.

This clonotype has only a few counts. The chain combines TRBV4-2 with TRBJ2-7; 11 bases are a match to TRBD1. Trimming cost V 3 bases and J 2 bases; bases outside gene matches: 6. The CDR3 sequence is 16 residues long. The V gene's germline CDR1 is LGHNA and CDR2 YNFKEQ. Here the CDR3 DNA reads TGTGCCAGCAGCCAGAAGGACAGGGGGCCAACCTACGAGCAGTACTTC. Its protein product is CASSQKDRGPTYEQYF.

The chain couples TRBV4-2 to TRBJ1-2, with a weak D call TRBD1 (5 bases). Between the trimmed V and J ends, which lost 6 bases and 2 bases, there was a span of 16 bases. This CDR3 spans 15 amino acids. Germline V lookup: CDR1 LGHNA, CDR2 YNFKEQ. The CDR3 region is CASSFPGTDNYGYTF. In DNA form, the CDR3 reads TGTGCCAGCAGTTTTCCCGGGACTGACAACTATGGCTACACCTTC.

The V gene is TRBV6-5, the J gene TRBJ2-5; a weak D match, TRBD1 (5 bases). CDR1 and CDR2 (germline): MNHEY, SVGAGI. The CDR3 is made up of 13 amino acids. Trimming pared 4 bases from V and 4 bases from J, leaving 10 bases between. CDR3 nucleotide sequence: TGTGCCAGCAGTTGGACCAGGGCAGAGACCCAGTACTTC. Protein product: CASSWTRAETQYF.